The clone carrying this TCR beta chain was seen many times. Its antigen is as yet unknown. This entry is derived from a study of blood T cells in healthy people across ages. Broader study findings: As naive T cell percentage varied, TCR beta diversity correlated strongly with it.

Together with a sample-barcoded 5' primer, a J-beta primer mix was included in a second PCR lasting about 7 to 12 cycles. At least 3 million CDR3-containing paired-end reads were obtained per sample. TCRdb ran MiXCR on the 5' RACE reads and lists one entry per CDR3 protein. The table has around 870,000 distinct CDR3 sequences, roughly 26% seen once. V dropped 1 base and J dropped 7 bases, with 17 bases sitting between them. The CDR3 length is 14 residues. CDR1 DFQATT and CDR2 SNEGSKA come from the germline V gene (reference sequence). The specimen was blood. This chain connects TRBV20-1 to TRBJ2-7; D is unclear. The clonotype comes from a woman of 80 years or more in good health. This CDR3 is CSARVDDPLSEQYF. Written as DNA, the CDR3 is TGCAGTGCTAGAGTCGACGACCCTCTTTCGGAGCAGTACTTC.